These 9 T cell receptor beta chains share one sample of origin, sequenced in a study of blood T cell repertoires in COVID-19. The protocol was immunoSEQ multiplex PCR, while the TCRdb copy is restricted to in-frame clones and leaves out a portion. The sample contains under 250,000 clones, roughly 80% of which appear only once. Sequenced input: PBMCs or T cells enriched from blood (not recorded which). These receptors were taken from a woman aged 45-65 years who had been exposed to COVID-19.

CDR3 DNA: TGTGCCAGCAGCCCCTTCGTCGACTATGGCTACACCTTC. This translates into CASSPFVDYGYTF. This chain joins TRBV12-3 or TRBV12-4 and TRBJ1-2; no definite D call. V lost 6 bases, J lost 3 bases, and 11 bases lay in between. This CDR3 region has 13 residues.

Written as DNA, the CDR3 is TGTGCCAGCAGCTTGTTGACAAGCTCTGGAAACACCATATATTTT. This sequence encodes CASSLLTSSGNTIYF. The chain carries TRBV5-4 and TRBJ1-3; D unclear. Germline values: CDR1 SGHNT, CDR2 YYREEE (reference sequence). The length of the CDR3 is 15 residues. Trimming cost V 1 base and J 0 bases, with 8 bases left between them. Full variable domain (rest looked up from reference TRBV5-4 and TRBJ1-3): ETGVTQSPTHLIKTRGQQVTLRCSSQSGHNTVSWYQQALGQGPQFIFQYYREEENGRGNFPPRFSGLQFPNYSSELNVNALELDDSALYLCASSLLTSSGNTIYFGEGSWLTVV.

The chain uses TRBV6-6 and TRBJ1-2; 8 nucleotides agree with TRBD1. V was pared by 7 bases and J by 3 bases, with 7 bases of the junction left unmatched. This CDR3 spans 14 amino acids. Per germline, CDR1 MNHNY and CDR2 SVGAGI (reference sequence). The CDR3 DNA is TGTGCCAGCACCGACATGGACAGGGACTATGGCTACACCTTC. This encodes CASTDMDRDYGYTF.

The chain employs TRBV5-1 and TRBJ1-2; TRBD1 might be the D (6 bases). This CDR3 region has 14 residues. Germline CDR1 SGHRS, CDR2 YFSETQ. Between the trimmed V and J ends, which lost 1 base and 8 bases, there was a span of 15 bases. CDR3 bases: TGCGCCAGCAGCTTGTGGGACACCGAGGGCGGCTACACCTTC. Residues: CASSLWDTEGGYTF.

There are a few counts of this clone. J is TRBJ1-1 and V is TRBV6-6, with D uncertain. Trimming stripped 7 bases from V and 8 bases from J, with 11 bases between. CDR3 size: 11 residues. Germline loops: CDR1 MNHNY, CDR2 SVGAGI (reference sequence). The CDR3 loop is CASTGLREAFF. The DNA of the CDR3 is TGTGCCAGCACTGGACTTCGGGAAGCTTTCTTT.

The DNA for the CDR3 is TGTGCCATCAGTGATCTAGACGAGCAGTTCTTC. As protein: CAISDLDEQFF. The V gene is TRBV10-3, the J gene TRBJ2-1; no firm D call. The germline gives CDR1 ENHRY, CDR2 SYGVKD. The CDR3 extends over 11 amino acids. The V gene lost 3 bases and the J gene lost 10 bases, with 7 bases spanning the gap.

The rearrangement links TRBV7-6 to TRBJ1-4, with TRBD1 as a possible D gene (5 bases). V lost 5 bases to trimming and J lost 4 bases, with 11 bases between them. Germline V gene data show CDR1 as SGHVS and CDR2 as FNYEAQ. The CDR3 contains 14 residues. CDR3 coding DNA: TGTGCCAGCAGCCTCGGGGGGGTTAATGAAAAACTGTTTTTT. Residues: CASSLGGVNEKLFF.

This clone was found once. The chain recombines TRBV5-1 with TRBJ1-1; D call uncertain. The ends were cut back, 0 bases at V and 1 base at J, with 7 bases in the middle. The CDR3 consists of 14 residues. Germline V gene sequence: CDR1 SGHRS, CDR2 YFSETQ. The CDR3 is CASSLDSGNTEAFF. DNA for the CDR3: TGCGCCAGCAGCTTGGACTCAGGGAACACTGAAGCTTTCTTT.

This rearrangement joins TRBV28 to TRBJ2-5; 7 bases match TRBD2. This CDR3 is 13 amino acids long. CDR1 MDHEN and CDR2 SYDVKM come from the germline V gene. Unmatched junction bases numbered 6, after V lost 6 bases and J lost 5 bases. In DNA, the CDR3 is TGTGCCAGCAGAGAGCGGGGCTGGGAGACCCAGTACTTC. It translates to CASRERGWETQYF.